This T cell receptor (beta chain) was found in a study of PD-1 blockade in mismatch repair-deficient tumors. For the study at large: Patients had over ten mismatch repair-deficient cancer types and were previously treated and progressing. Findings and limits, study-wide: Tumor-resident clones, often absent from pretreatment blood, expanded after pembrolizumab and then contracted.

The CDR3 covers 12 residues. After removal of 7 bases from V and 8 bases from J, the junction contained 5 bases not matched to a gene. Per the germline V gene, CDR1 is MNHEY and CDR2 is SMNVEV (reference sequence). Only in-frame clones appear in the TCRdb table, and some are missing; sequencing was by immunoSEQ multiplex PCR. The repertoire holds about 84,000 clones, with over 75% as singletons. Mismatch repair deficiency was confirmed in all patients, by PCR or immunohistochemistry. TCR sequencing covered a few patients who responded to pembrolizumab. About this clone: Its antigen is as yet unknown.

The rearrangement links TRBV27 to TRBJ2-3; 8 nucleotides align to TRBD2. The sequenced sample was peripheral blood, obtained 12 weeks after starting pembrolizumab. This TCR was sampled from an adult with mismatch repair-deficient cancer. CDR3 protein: CASTQSGSTQYF. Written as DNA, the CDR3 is TGTGCCAGCACCCAAAGCGGGAGTACGCAGTATTTT.